Listed below are T cell receptor beta chains from one sample, sequenced in a study of blood T cell repertoires in COVID-19. Some clones are missing from TCRdb's copy, which holds only in-frame ones; the method was immunoSEQ multiplex PCR. The sample gives about 74,000 clones, around 88% of which show up once; around 1.9% is in the top ten. The sequenced material came from peripheral blood. These receptors came from a woman of 80 years or more with active or convalescent COVID-19. The CDR3 runs from the conserved cysteine through the conserved F or W. The D gene is left open where the match is weak. The size of a clone is reported for some rows only, either as once, few or many, or as a class for expanded clones.

D: TRBD1
V: TRBV19
size: NA
J: TRBJ1-2
DNA: TGTGCCAGTAGTACCGACGGACAGGTGTCGTATGGCTACACCTTC
CDR3: CASSTDGQVSYGYTF

D: TRBD1
V: TRBV11-2
size: NA
J: TRBJ1-4
DNA: TGTGCCAGCAGCTTAGCGGGACAGGGGGGAGTTGAAAAACTGTTTTTT
CDR3: CASSLAGQGGVEKLFF

D: TRBD2
V: TRBV10-3
size: NA
J: TRBJ2-1
DNA: TGTGCCATCAGAGGACTAGCGGGAGGATCCTACAATGAGCAGTTCTTC
CDR3: CAIRGLAGGSYNEQFF

D: TRBD2
V: TRBV11-3
size: once
J: TRBJ2-1
DNA: TGTGCCAGCAGCTTTGAGCCTAGCGGGGACAATGAGCAGTTCTTC
CDR3: CASSFEPSGDNEQFF

D: NA
V: TRBV2
size: once
J: TRBJ1-6
DNA: TGTGCCAGCAGTGAAGTCCTAACCCTCCACTTT
CDR3: CASSEVLTLHF

D: NA
V: TRBV7-2
size: NA
J: TRBJ1-2
DNA: TGTGCCAGCCTCCCGGGGAGCCTCAATGTGGGCTACACCTTC
CDR3: CASLPGSLNVGYTF

D: NA
V: TRBV6-5
size: few
J: TRBJ1-5
DNA: TGTGCCAGCAGTTCTCGCGGGCGGGGAAGCAATCAGCCCCAGCATTTT
CDR3: CASSSRGRGSNQPQHF

D: NA
V: TRBV11-3
size: once
J: TRBJ1-4
DNA: TGTGCCGGCAGCCCGCGGTGGGGGGTCAATGAAAAACTGTTTTTT
CDR3: CAGSPRWGVNEKLFF

D: NA
V: TRBV7-2
size: NA
J: TRBJ1-1
DNA: TGTGCCAGCAGCTTCCGCCCCGGTTCGATGTTTACTGAAGCTTTCTTT
CDR3: CASSFRPGSMFTEAFF

D: NA
V: TRBV5-1
size: once
J: TRBJ2-4
DNA: TGCGCCAGCAGCTTTACGACGGGGGGCTTAGCCAAAAACATTCAGTACTTC
CDR3: CASSFTTGGLAKNIQYF

D: NA
V: TRBV16
size: once
J: TRBJ1-3
DNA: TGTGCCAGCAGCCAATCCAACAGAAACACCATATATTTT
CDR3: CASSQSNRNTIYF

D: NA
V: TRBV19
size: NA
J: TRBJ1-2
DNA: TGTGCCAGTAGTATCGGGGGGGCGGCCCGCTATGGCTACACCTTC
CDR3: CASSIGGAARYGYTF

D: NA
V: TRBV14
size: few
J: TRBJ1-2
DNA: TGTGCCAGCAGCCCGCATCAGGGTGGCTATGGCTACACCTTC
CDR3: CASSPHQGGYGYTF

D: TRBD2
V: TRBV15
size: NA
J: TRBJ2-5
DNA: TGTGCCACCAGCAGAGATTTAAGCGGGGGGGAGACCCAGTACTTC
CDR3: CATSRDLSGGETQYF

D: TRBD1
V: TRBV6-2/TRBV6-3
size: NA
J: TRBJ1-2
DNA: TGTGCCAGCAGTTACCCCCAGGGACAGTCGTGGGGCTACACCTTC
CDR3: CASSYPQGQSWGYTF

D: TRBD2
V: TRBV2
size: NA
J: TRBJ2-5
DNA: TGTGCCAGCCTTAGCGGGAGAGGGCAGGAGACCCAGTACTTC
CDR3: CASLSGRGQETQYF

D: TRBD2
V: TRBV10-3
size: NA
J: TRBJ2-3
DNA: TGTGCCATCAGTGAGTCAATAGCGGGAGGTAAAGATACGCAGTATTTT
CDR3: CAISESIAGGKDTQYF

D: TRBD1
V: TRBV10-2
size: NA
J: TRBJ1-2
DNA: TGCGCCAGCAGTAGGGACAGGGTGAGCTATGGCTACACCTTC
CDR3: CASSRDRVSYGYTF

D: NA
V: TRBV10-3
size: NA
J: TRBJ2-1
DNA: TGTGCCATCAGTGATGATAGAGGTGAGCAGTTCTTC
CDR3: CAISDDRGEQFF

D: NA
V: TRBV27
size: NA
J: TRBJ1-6
DNA: TGTGCCAGCAGTCCCTTGGGCAGGGAATATTCACCCCTCCACTTT
CDR3: CASSPLGREYSPLHF

D: TRBD2
V: TRBV5-5
size: NA
J: TRBJ2-2
DNA: TGTGCCAGCAGCTTGGCGTTGGGTGGACTAGCGGGAGGCACCGGGGAGCTGTTTTTT
CDR3: CASSLALGGLAGGTGELFF

D: NA
V: TRBV9
size: NA
J: TRBJ1-3
DNA: TGTGCCAGCAGCGTAACGGACAGCTCTGGAAACACCATATATTTT
CDR3: CASSVTDSSGNTIYF

D: TRBD1
V: TRBV15
size: NA
J: TRBJ2-7
DNA: TGTGCCACCAGCACCTCAGGGGGAACCTACGAGCAGTACTTC
CDR3: CATSTSGGTYEQYF

D: TRBD1
V: TRBV18
size: once
J: TRBJ2-7
DNA: TGTGCCAGCTCACCCGGACAGGGGGGTTTGTACGAGCAGTACTTC
CDR3: CASSPGQGGLYEQYF

D: TRBD2
V: TRBV19
size: NA
J: TRBJ2-7
DNA: TGTGCCAGTAGTCTTTCGGGGGGGGCTTACGAGCAGTACTTC
CDR3: CASSLSGGAYEQYF

D: TRBD1
V: TRBV5-1
size: NA
J: TRBJ1-6
DNA: TGCGCCAGCAGCCTTGGACAGGGTTCGAGGTCACCCCTCCACTTT
CDR3: CASSLGQGSRSPLHF

D: TRBD1
V: TRBV5-1
size: NA
J: TRBJ1-2
DNA: TGCGCCAGCAGCTTGGGGACAGGGAACTATGGCTACACCTTC
CDR3: CASSLGTGNYGYTF

D: TRBD2
V: TRBV11-2
size: NA
J: TRBJ2-3
DNA: TGTGCCAGCAGGGACGGGACTAGCGTGACAGATACGCAGTATTTT
CDR3: CASRDGTSVTDTQYF

D: NA
V: TRBV2
size: NA
J: TRBJ2-5
DNA: TGTGCCAGCAGTGGCCAGTACCTCCAAGAGACCCAGTACTTC
CDR3: CASSGQYLQETQYF

D: TRBD1
V: TRBV6-2/TRBV6-3
size: NA
J: TRBJ1-1
DNA: TGTGCCAGCAGTTACTTAGGGGGCGCAGGCACTGAAGCTTTCTTT
CDR3: CASSYLGGAGTEAFF

D: TRBD2
V: TRBV7-6
size: NA
J: TRBJ2-5
DNA: TGTGCCAGCAGCTTAGCGAGCGTAGCTAGCGGATTTAAAGAGACCCAGTACTTC
CDR3: CASSLASVASGFKETQYF

D: NA
V: TRBV4-2
size: NA
J: TRBJ2-7
DNA: TGTGCCAGCAGCCCAGCGCCTCCTTTGGACTGGCAGTACTTC
CDR3: CASSPAPPLDWQYF

D: NA
V: TRBV9
size: once
J: TRBJ2-1
DNA: TGTGCCAGCAGCGTAGAAGGGGGAGTCTACAATGAGCAGTTCTTC
CDR3: CASSVEGGVYNEQFF

D: TRBD2
V: TRBV5-8
size: NA
J: TRBJ2-3
DNA: TGTGCCAGCAGCTTGGAGGGCGGGGGGGTCATGGATACGCAGTATTTT
CDR3: CASSLEGGGVMDTQYF

D: NA
V: TRBV30
size: few
J: TRBJ1-2
DNA: TGTGCCTGGAGTGTACTAGAGACAGCGGGTGGCTACACCTTC
CDR3: CAWSVLETAGGYTF

D: NA
V: TRBV9
size: NA
J: TRBJ2-3
DNA: TGTGCCAGCAGCGTAGACGGTGATACGCAGTATTTT
CDR3: CASSVDGDTQYF

D: TRBD2
V: TRBV6-2/TRBV6-3
size: NA
J: TRBJ2-4
DNA: TGTGCCAGCAGTTACGGGGCGGGAGGGCCAATTAACATTCAGTACTTC
CDR3: CASSYGAGGPINIQYF

D: NA
V: TRBV30
size: NA
J: TRBJ2-3
DNA: TGTGCCTCCCCGGGGGTCCCTGACACAGATACGCAGTATTTT
CDR3: CASPGVPDTDTQYF

D: TRBD1
V: TRBV5-1
size: NA
J: TRBJ2-7
DNA: TGCGCCAGCAGCGACAGGACAGGGGGCTTTTACGAGCAGTACTTC
CDR3: CASSDRTGGFYEQYF

D: NA
V: TRBV3-1/TRBV3-2
size: NA
J: TRBJ2-5
DNA: TGTGCCAGCAGCCAAGAAGAGAGGGGGGGCAGAGAGACCCAGTACTTC
CDR3: CASSQEERGGRETQYF

D: TRBD1
V: TRBV6-6
size: NA
J: TRBJ1-3
DNA: TGTGCCAGCGGAGAGACAGGGGGTCTAGGAAACACCATATATTTT
CDR3: CASGETGGLGNTIYF

D: TRBD1
V: TRBV6-5
size: NA
J: TRBJ1-2
DNA: TGTGCCAGCAGTTATACGGGACAGGCCTATGGCTACACCTTC
CDR3: CASSYTGQAYGYTF

D: NA
V: TRBV25-1
size: large
J: TRBJ2-1
DNA: TGTGCCAGCAGTGAGTTCAGGGGTGATAGCAATGAGCAGTTCTTC
CDR3: CASSEFRGDSNEQFF

D: TRBD2
V: TRBV9
size: NA
J: TRBJ2-1
DNA: TGTGCCAGCAGCACCCCGGCTAGCGGGGGGGGCGATGAGCAGTTCTTC
CDR3: CASSTPASGGGDEQFF

D: NA
V: TRBV6-6
size: NA
J: TRBJ1-5
DNA: TGTGCCAGCAGTTTCACAGGGAAAGATCAGCCCCAGCATTTT
CDR3: CASSFTGKDQPQHF

D: NA
V: TRBV7-7
size: NA
J: TRBJ1-5
DNA: TGTGCCTTAAATCAGCCCCAGCATTTT
CDR3: CALNQPQHF

D: TRBD2
V: TRBV2
size: NA
J: TRBJ2-3
DNA: TGTGCCAGCAGTGACGAGGGAGGGACAGATACGCAGTATTTT
CDR3: CASSDEGGTDTQYF

D: NA
V: TRBV19
size: NA
J: TRBJ1-6
DNA: TGTGCCAGTAGGTTACAGGGTCAATCACCCCTCCACTTT
CDR3: CASRLQGQSPLHF

D: NA
V: TRBV12-5
size: NA
J: TRBJ2-3
DNA: TGTGCTAGTGGTTGGCAATCAGATACGCAGTATTTT
CDR3: CASGWQSDTQYF

D: NA
V: TRBV9
size: NA
J: TRBJ1-6
DNA: TGTGCCAGCAGCCCGTCCTCGGGGGGTGGGTCACCCCTCCACTTT
CDR3: CASSPSSGGGSPLHF

D: NA
V: TRBV23-1
size: NA
J: TRBJ2-5
DNA: TGCGCCAGCAGTCGCTTTTGGAACGGTAGCCTTGAGACCCAGTACTTC
CDR3: CASSRFWNGSLETQYF

D: TRBD2
V: TRBV5-1
size: NA
J: TRBJ2-7
DNA: TGCGCCAGCAGGGGGAGCGGGACGAGCTACGAGCAGTACTTC
CDR3: CASRGSGTSYEQYF

D: NA
V: TRBV5-6
size: NA
J: TRBJ2-1
DNA: TGTGCCAGCAGCTTGAGGGTGGCAGGGCATGAGCAGTTCTTC
CDR3: CASSLRVAGHEQFF

D: NA
V: TRBV7-2
size: NA
J: TRBJ1-1
DNA: TGTGCCAGCAGCTTAGAGCAGGAGAACACTGAAGCTTTCTTT
CDR3: CASSLEQENTEAFF

D: NA
V: TRBV10-3
size: NA
J: TRBJ1-5
DNA: TGTGCCATCACTAGGGGGTTCAATCAGCCCCAGCATTTT
CDR3: CAITRGFNQPQHF

D: NA
V: TRBV18
size: NA
J: TRBJ1-1
DNA: TGTGCCAGCTCACCAAATAGGAACACTGAAGCTTTCTTT
CDR3: CASSPNRNTEAFF

D: TRBD1
V: TRBV4-1
size: few
J: TRBJ1-2
DNA: TGCGCCAGCAGCCTTGGACAGGGACGAGCCTATGGCTACACCTTC
CDR3: CASSLGQGRAYGYTF